Described below is a single T cell receptor beta chain sequence and its context. Other nucleotide sequences in the sample specify the same CDR3. The data originate from a study of shared clonotypes between healthy human individuals. Clones were read by immunoSEQ multiplex PCR, and TCRdb kept only the in-frame ones, dropping some. Among more than 900,000 clones listed, 70% to 80% were seen once. CDR3 length: 13 amino acids. Germline V CDR1 and CDR2: SGDLS, YYNGEE. With 0 bases removed from V and 5 bases from J, the gap between germline ends came to 8 bases. Input material: memory CD4+ T cells from PBMCs. Documented subset: CD45RA-negative fraction. The sequence was obtained from a man in his late teens or twenties in good health. Some clones in this sample may be carry-over from other donors' samples. The V gene is TRBV9, the J gene TRBJ2-5, with D possibly matching TRBD2 (5 bases). The DNA for the CDR3 is TGTGCCAGCAGCGTAGGAGGGTTGGAGACCCAGTACTTC. Its translation: CASSVGGLETQYF.